A selection of T cell receptor beta chains follows, all from one sample in a study of blood T cells in healthy people across ages. Each CDR3 protein is one row after TCRdb ran MiXCR on the 5' RACE reads. The sample consists of over 1,300,000 distinct CDR3 sequences, 45% to 70% of them appearing once. Sample: blood. Receptors originate from a young man in good health. Each CDR3 is given with its conserved first and last residue. A D gene is named only where the DNA matches it firmly. A row's size may be missing; if present it is once, few, many or a size class.

>TRBV27|NA|NA|TRBJ2-1
TGTGCCAGCAGTCCAATACACAGGGACTTCTACAATGAGCAGTTCTTC
CASSPIHRDFYNEQFF
>TRBV25-1|NA|NA|TRBJ2-3
TGTGCCAGCAGTGAAGGATCAGATACGCAGTATTTT
CASSEGSDTQYF
>TRBV10-3|NA|NA|TRBJ2-1
TGTGCCACCTTACTAGACAGGAGATACAATGAGCAGTTCTTC
CATLLDRRYNEQFF
>TRBV15|NA|NA|TRBJ2-5
TGTGCCACCAGCACAGGCCTCGGAGGTTTGGAGACCCAGTACTTC
CATSTGLGGLETQYF
>TRBV27|TRBD1|NA|TRBJ2-7
TGTGCCAGCAGTCCCGCCCCAGGGGGCTACGAGCAGTACTTC
CASSPAPGGYEQYF
>TRBV4-3|NA|few|TRBJ1-2
TGCGCCAGCAGCCAAGATATAGGAACATGGGGCTACACCTTC
CASSQDIGTWGYTF
>TRBV5-1|TRBD2|few|TRBJ2-1
TGCGCCAGCAGCTTGGCCCCTACTAGCGGGGTGGGGTACAATGAGCAGTTCTTC
CASSLAPTSGVGYNEQFF
>TRBV2|NA|few|TRBJ1-6
TGTGCCCACAGGAAATCACCCCTCCACTTT
CAHRKSPLHF
>TRBV12-3/TRBV12-4|TRBD2|NA|TRBJ2-7
TGTGCCAGCAGTTCCGGGAGGGACTACAATGAGCAGTACTTC
CASSSGRDYNEQYF
>TRBV12-3/TRBV12-4|NA|NA|TRBJ2-5
TGTGCCAGCAGTTCTTCCGGGACTCCGCAAGAGACCCAGTACTTC
CASSSSGTPQETQYF
>TRBV4-3|TRBD2|NA|TRBJ2-6
TGCGCCAGCAGCCAAGATTTGGCTAGCGGGGGTCCGGCGGGGGCCAACGTCCTGACTTTC
CASSQDLASGGPAGANVLTF
>TRBV6-1|TRBD2|NA|TRBJ2-5
TGTGCCAGCAGTGTAAGCCCCGAGATCATAGCGGGAGATCAAGAGACCCAGTACTTC
CASSVSPEIIAGDQETQYF
>TRBV6-1|TRBD2|NA|TRBJ2-3
TGTGCCAGCAGTGTCCTAGCGGGGGGGCCTGGCACAGATACGCAGTATTTT
CASSVLAGGPGTDTQYF
>TRBV5-5|NA|few|TRBJ2-7
TGTGCCAGCAGCCTGGGACTCCACGAGCAGTACTTC
CASSLGLHEQYF
>TRBV13|NA|NA|TRBJ1-5
TGTGCCAGCAGCGAGAGGGATGGCAATCAGCCCCAGCATTTT
CASSERDGNQPQHF
>TRBV7-2|NA|once|TRBJ2-7
TGTGCCAGCAGCTTAAGAAGAAAGGATTCCTACGAGCAGTACTTC
CASSLRRKDSYEQYF
>TRBV4-3|NA|NA|TRBJ2-1
TGCGCCAGCAGCCAAGTACTAGAAAGGGCGCACAATGAGCAGTTCTTC
CASSQVLERAHNEQFF
>TRBV29-1|NA|NA|TRBJ2-3
TGCAGCGTTGGGGCGGCGGACACTCGGGGAGATACGCAGTATTTT
CSVGAADTRGDTQYF
>TRBV20-1|NA|NA|TRBJ2-7
TGCAGTGCTAGAGATCTTCAAAACTACGAGCAGTACTTC
CSARDLQNYEQYF
>TRBV28|TRBD1|NA|TRBJ2-3
TGTGCCAGCAGTTCAGGACAGGGGGCTCTCACAGATACGCAGTATTTT
CASSSGQGALTDTQYF
>TRBV30|NA|NA|TRBJ2-3
TGTGCCTGGAGTCGCGGGGAAACAGATACGCAGTATTTT
CAWSRGETDTQYF
>TRBV6-6|TRBD1|NA|TRBJ2-7
TGTGCCAGCAGCCACGGACAGGTCTACGAGCAGTACTTC
CASSHGQVYEQYF
>TRBV20-1|NA|NA|TRBJ1-2
TGCAGTGCTAGAGTGACAGCCGTGGACTACACCTTC
CSARVTAVDYTF
>TRBV12-3/TRBV12-4|NA|NA|TRBJ2-2
TGTGCCTGCAGCGATGATACAGGCCGTAACACCGGGGAGCTGTTTTTT
CACSDDTGRNTGELFF
>TRBV5-1|NA|NA|TRBJ2-7
TGCGCCAGCAGCGTAGAGCCGGAGCCGATCTACGAGCAGTACTTC
CASSVEPEPIYEQYF
>TRBV12-3/TRBV12-4|TRBD2|few|TRBJ2-1
TGTGCCAGCAGTCCCCGGACTAGCGGGGGCTCCTACAATGAGCAGTTCTTC
CASSPRTSGGSYNEQFF
>TRBV20-1|NA|few|TRBJ2-7
TGCAGTGCTCGTACTAGCACACACGAGCAGTACTTC
CSARTSTHEQYF
>TRBV6-5|NA|NA|TRBJ1-2
TGTGCCAGCACCCCCGGGACAACTAACTATGGCTACACCTTC
CASTPGTTNYGYTF
>TRBV6-2/TRBV6-3|NA|many|TRBJ2-1
TGTGCCAGCAACGAAACCCCACCGGGGGCCGGGGAAACCTACAATGAGCAGTTCTTC
CASNETPPGAGETYNEQFF
>TRBV3-1|NA|NA|TRBJ2-5
TGTGCCAGCAGCCAAGGAACGTTCAGAGAGGTTCCCAAAGAGACCCAGTACTTC
CASSQGTFREVPKETQYF
>TRBV20-1|TRBD2|few|TRBJ2-5
TGCAGTGCAAGAGTAGCGGGAGTAGAGACCCAGTACTTC
CSARVAGVETQYF
>TRBV6-5|NA|few|TRBJ1-1
TGTGCCAGCAGTTACGCAGGGTTGGAAGATACTGAAGCTTTCTTT
CASSYAGLEDTEAFF
>TRBV12-3/TRBV12-4|TRBD1|few|TRBJ2-7
TGTGCCAGCAGACCCCGGACAGGGAAGTCCTACGAGCAGTACTTC
CASRPRTGKSYEQYF
>TRBV7-2|NA|NA|TRBJ1-5
TGTGCCAGCGGGGACGGTCGGAGCAATCAGCCCCAGCATTTT
CASGDGRSNQPQHF
>TRBV20-1|NA|NA|TRBJ2-1
TGCAGTGCTAGTCCACTCGAAAACCAATACAATGAGCAGTTCTTC
CSASPLENQYNEQFF
>TRBV9|TRBD2|NA|TRBJ2-3
TGTGCCAGCAGCTCCACTATAGCGGGAGGGGGCTCAGATACGCAGTATTTT
CASSSTIAGGGSDTQYF
>TRBV4-2|TRBD1|NA|TRBJ2-1
TGTGCCAGCAGCCAAGGCCGGGACAGGGCCAATGAGCAGTTCTTC
CASSQGRDRANEQFF
>TRBV4-1|NA|NA|TRBJ2-1
TGCGCCAGCAGCCAACCCCGGGCAGGAGAGTACAATGAGCAGTTCTTC
CASSQPRAGEYNEQFF
>TRBV28|TRBD1|NA|TRBJ2-3
TGTGCCAGCAGGTCACCGGGACAGGGTATGCAGTATTTT
CASRSPGQGMQYF
>TRBV27|TRBD1|few|TRBJ1-1
TGTGCCAGCAGTTCAGGGGGGCTTGAAGCTTTCTTT
CASSSGGLEAFF
>TRBV18|TRBD1|NA|TRBJ2-1
TGTGCCAGCTCACCAACATCTCGACAGGGTCCCTACAATGAGCAGTTCTTC
CASSPTSRQGPYNEQFF